Listed here are 8 T cell receptor beta chains from one sample, sequenced in a study of T cell changes during pregnancy in multiple sclerosis. The assay was immunoSEQ multiplex PCR, and TCRdb's table has in-frame clones only and misses some. This sample has tens of thousands of clones, with approximately 92% found just once. Here the sequenced sample was peripheral blood, taken in the first trimester of pregnancy. All receptors come from a female donor with multiple sclerosis, enrolled in a pregnancy study.

This clone was detected only once. This chain joins TRBV6-4 and TRBJ2-3; D gene uncertain. Per germline, CDR1 MRHNA and CDR2 SNTAGT. Trimming pared 4 bases from V and 1 base from J, leaving 9 bases between. The CDR3 has 14 amino acids. CDR3 bases: TGTGCCAGCAGTGCCTCCCCGGGCACAGATACGCAGTATTTT. Protein product: CASSASPGTDTQYF.

The V and J genes are TRBV4-2 and TRBJ2-7; the D gene is possibly TRBD1 (5 bases). Germline CDR1 and CDR2: LGHNA and YNFKEQ. Trimming shortened V by 0 bases and J by 1 base, and 13 bases separated the two germline ends. The CDR3 has 16 residues. This CDR3 reads CASSQDTPDRSYEQYF. As DNA, the CDR3 is TGTGCCAGCAGCCAAGATACCCCAGACAGATCCTACGAGCAGTACTTC.

V gene TRBV6-7 combines with J gene TRBJ2-6, with D possibly TRBD1 on 7 matching bases. TRBV6-7 is given ORF status, its function remaining uncertain. The CDR3 runs 21 residues. Trimming took 1 base from V and 1 from J, leaving 23 bases between them. The CDR3 nucleotides are TGTGCCAGCAGTTACTGGAGGGGGCAGGGTAATTCGGAGTCTGGGGCCAACGTCCTGACTTTC. Translated, it gives CASSYWRGQGNSESGANVLTF.

V usage is TRBV5-4 and J usage is TRBJ1-1; 10 positions agree with TRBD1. Trimming cost V 3 bases and J 5 bases; bases outside gene matches: 7. The germline V gene encodes CDR1 SGHNT and CDR2 YYREEE (reference sequence). The CDR3 covers 15 residues. This chain's CDR3 is CASSSVDRGQTEAFF. The DNA for the CDR3 is TGTGCCAGCAGCTCGGTCGACAGGGGGCAAACTGAAGCTTTCTTT. The variable domain in full, with the rest retrieved from reference TRBV5-4 and TRBJ1-1, is ETGVTQSPTHLIKTRGQQVTLRCSSQSGHNTVSWYQQALGQGPQFIFQYYREEENGRGNFPPRFSGLQFPNYSSELNVNALELDDSALYLCASSSVDRGQTEAFFGQGTRLTVV.

This chain uses TRBV5-1 with TRBJ2-2; 9 nucleotides align to TRBD2. Germline CDR1 reads SGHRS; CDR2 reads YFSETQ. The CDR3 spans 20 residues. The trim removed 3 bases at V and 5 bases at J, leaving 20 bases unmatched. CDR3 DNA sequence: TGCGCCAGCAGCTCGATTCCCACGTCAGGAGCTAGCGGGAAAACCGGGGAGCTGTTTTTT. Its translation is CASSSIPTSGASGKTGELFF.

CDR3 DNA sequence: TGTGCCAGCTCGAAGGGAGGTGGAAACACCATATATTTT. This encodes CASSKGGGNTIYF. The chain has TRBV18 and TRBJ1-3; the D is unclear. Trimming took 6 bases from V and 3 from J, leaving 9 bases between them. The CDR3 totals 13 residues. The germline CDR1 and CDR2 sequences are KGHSH and LQKENI. Full variable domain (rest looked up from reference TRBV18 and TRBJ1-3): NAGVMQNPRHLVRRRGQEARLRCSPMKGHSHVYWYRQLPEEGLKFMVYLQKENIIDESGMPKERFSAEFPKEGPSILRIQQVVRGDSAAYFCASSKGGGNTIYFGEGSWLTVV.

The chain couples TRBV7-9 to TRBJ2-1; 7 positions match TRBD2. CDR3 length: 15 amino acids. J gave up 7 bases and V 0 bases, and 6 bases lay outside the gene matches. CDR1 and CDR2 (germline): SEHNR, FQNEAQ (reference sequence). The CDR3 protein is CASSLAGGPGNEQFF. CDR3 DNA: TGTGCCAGCAGCTTAGCGGGAGGGCCGGGGAATGAGCAGTTCTTC.

As DNA, the CDR3 is TGTGCCAGCAGCCCAGGATTAAGGACAGTCTCTGGAAACACCATATATTTT. Encoded protein: CASSPGLRTVSGNTIYF. The rearrangement joins TRBV7-2 to TRBJ1-3; possible D gene TRBD1, 6 bases. The CDR3 sequence is 17 residues long. Trimming left V 5 bases short and J 0 bases short, with 17 bases between. Germline V lookup: CDR1 SGHTA, CDR2 FQGNSA. The entire variable domain, with the rest obtained from reference TRBV7-2 and TRBJ1-3, is as follows: GAGVSQSPSNKVTEKGKDVELRCDPISGHTALYWYRQSLGQGLEFLIYFQGNSAPDKSGLPSDRFSAERTGGSVSTLTIQRTQQEDSAVYLCASSPGLRTVSGNTIYFGEGSWLTVV.